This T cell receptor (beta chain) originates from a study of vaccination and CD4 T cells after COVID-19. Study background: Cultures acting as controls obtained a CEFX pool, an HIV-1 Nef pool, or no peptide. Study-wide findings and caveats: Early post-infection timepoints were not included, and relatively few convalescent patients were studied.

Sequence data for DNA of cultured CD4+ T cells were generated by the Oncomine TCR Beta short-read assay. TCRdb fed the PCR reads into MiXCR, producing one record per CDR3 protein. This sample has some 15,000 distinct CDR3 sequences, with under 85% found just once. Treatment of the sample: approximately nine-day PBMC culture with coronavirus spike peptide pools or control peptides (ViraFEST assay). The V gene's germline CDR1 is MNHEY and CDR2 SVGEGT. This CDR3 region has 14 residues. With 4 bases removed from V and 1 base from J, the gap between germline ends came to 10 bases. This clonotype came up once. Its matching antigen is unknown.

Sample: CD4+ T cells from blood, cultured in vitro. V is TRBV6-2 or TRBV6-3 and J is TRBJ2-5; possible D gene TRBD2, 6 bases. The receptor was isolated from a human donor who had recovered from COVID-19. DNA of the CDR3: TGTGCCAGCAGTTTATGGGGGGTCCAAGAGACCCAGTACTTC. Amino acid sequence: CASSLWGVQETQYF.